This TCR beta chain was documented in a study of blood T cell repertoires in COVID-19. Trimming cost V 4 bases and J 5 bases, with 5 bases left between them. Germline values: CDR1 LNHDA, CDR2 SQIVND (reference sequence). The CDR3 length is 12 residues. Data came from immunoSEQ multiplex PCR; TCRdb stores just in-frame clones and leaves some out. The sample shows roughly 330,000 clones, more than 75% of them seen only once. The source material was peripheral blood. The V gene is TRBV19, the J gene TRBJ2-2; D gene uncertain. This TCR was sampled from a woman between 50 and 59 years old with active or convalescent COVID-19. In DNA form, the CDR3 reads TGTGCCAGTAGTACCCAGACCGGGGAGCTGTTTTTT. As protein: CASSTQTGELFF.